The 9 T cell receptor beta chains below were found in one sample sequenced in a study of breast tumors, draining lymph nodes, adjacent tissues. Samples came from axillary lymph nodes draining the breast cancer. One entry per CDR3 protein results from TCRdb running MiXCR on the multiplex PCR reads. This table has 150,000 to 200,000 distinct CDR3 sequences, 25% to 40% appearing once. The sequencing sample was made of axillary lymph node tissue. These receptors were taken from a female donor with breast cancer. Some clones in this sample may be carry-over from other donors' samples.

This clonotype was recorded at least ten times. The chain uses TRBV12-3 or TRBV12-4 and TRBJ2-5, with 9 bases fitting TRBD1. There are 13 residues in the CDR3. The V segment lost 6 bases and the J segment 5 bases; nucleotides outside the gene matches: 4. The CDR3 protein is CASSTGTGETQYF. For the CDR3, the DNA is TGTGCCAGCAGCACAGGGACAGGGGAGACCCAGTACTTC.

J is TRBJ2-7 and V is TRBV6-6, with 8 bases lining up with TRBD2. CDR3 length: 14 residues. J lost 3 bases, V lost 5 bases, and 6 bases had no gene match. Germline V gene sequence: CDR1 MNHNY, CDR2 SVGAGI (reference sequence). The CDR3 region is CASSEVSGGYEQYF. Here the CDR3 DNA reads TGTGCCAGCAGTGAAGTGAGCGGGGGCTACGAGCAGTACTTC.

The chain couples TRBV7-4 to TRBJ1-1, with 8 bases that match TRBD1. V lost 7 bases and J lost 7; bases outside the gene matches: 11. This CDR3 has 14 residues. CDR1 is SGHVT and CDR2 is SQSDAQ in the germline V gene. The CDR3: CASTQSGGPHEAFF. The CDR3 bases are TGTGCCAGCACCCAGTCAGGGGGCCCACATGAAGCTTTCTTT.

A few counts support this clonotype. This is likely a read error, given that the CDR3 carries no conserved phenylalanine or tryptophan at its end. No DNA is shown, since the ends of the CDR3 on it are uncertain; the CDR3 is the one TCRdb lists. The chain combines TRBV7-6 with TRBJ1-4. The CDR3 adds up to 8 amino acids, both ends counted. Germline V gene sequence: CDR1 SGHVS, CDR2 FNYEAQ. The CDR3 sequence is CASSLGGS.

Only one count was recorded for this clonotype. The chain employs TRBV11-2 and TRBJ1-1; D unresolved. The germline gives CDR1 SGHAT, CDR2 FQNNGV. The V gene lost 5 bases and the J gene lost 4 bases, with 11 bases spanning the gap. This CDR3 has 13 residues. The CDR3 nucleotides read TGTGCCAGCAGCCTTTCGATGAGCACTGAAGCTTTCTTT. It encodes CASSLSMSTEAFF.

There are many counts of this clonotype. This sequence joins TRBV20-1 and TRBJ2-3; the match to TRBD2 covers 7 bases. The CDR3 is made up of 14 amino acids. Trimming took 5 bases from V and 1 from J; bases not matched to a gene: 6. Germline V gene data show CDR1 as DFQATT and CDR2 as SNEGSKA (reference sequence). The CDR3 spells CSADPAGGTDTQYF. For the CDR3, the DNA is TGCAGTGCTGATCCGGCGGGGGGCACAGATACGCAGTATTTT.

This clonotype was recorded many times. Sequence at one end of the junction differs from germline and may be a read error. V usage is TRBV25-1 and J usage is TRBJ2-1; no definite D call. The CDR3 covers 12 residues. Germline V CDR1 and CDR2: MGHDK, SYGVNS. The DNA for the CDR3 is TGTGCCAGCAGTGATTTGGTGAATGAGCAGCTCTTC. This gives the protein CASSDLVNEQLF.

This clonotype was observed a single time. One end of the junction does not line up with germline, which may come from a read error. V and J are TRBV7-9 and TRBJ1-4; TRBD1 matches at 7 bases. Germline V CDR1 and CDR2: SEHNR, FQNEAQ (reference sequence). The length of the CDR3 is 15 residues. CDR3 nucleotide sequence: TGCGCCAGCGGCACCGGGACAGCACCTAATGAAAAACTGTCCTTT. Its protein product is CASGTGTAPNEKLSF. Complete variable domain (other parts from reference TRBV7-9 and TRBJ1-4): DTGVSQNPRHKITKRGQNVTFRCDPISEHNRLYWYRQTLGQGPEFLTYFQNEAQLEKSRLLSDRFSAERPKGSFSTLEIQRTEQGDSAMYLCASGTGTAPNEKLSFGSGTQLSVL.

The chain recombines TRBV7-9 with TRBJ1-1; TRBD1 is a possible D gene (6 bases). Trimming removed 4 bases from V and 2 bases from J, with 20 bases in between. This CDR3 is 17 amino acids long. CDR1 is SEHNR and CDR2 is FQNEAQ in the germline V gene (reference sequence). The CDR3 protein is CASSSDDRPSENTEAFF. The CDR3 DNA is TGTGCCAGCAGCTCCGATGACAGGCCGTCGGAAAACACTGAAGCTTTCTTT.